The 10 T cell receptor beta chains below were found in one sample sequenced in a study of cytomegalovirus exposure and HLA in healthy donors. The PCR made use of 60 Vbeta and 13 Jbeta primers. Assay: immunoSEQ multiplex PCR; the TCRdb copy retains only in-frame clones and omits some. Of some 130,000 clones in the sample, around 80% are singletons; the top ten hold around 2%. Sequenced material: PBMCs. The receptors stem from a man between 25 and 39 years old in good health and CMV-seronegative.

This clone was recorded once. The chain couples TRBV19 to TRBJ2-7; TRBD2 might be the D (5 bases). This CDR3 is 14 amino acids long. Germline V lookup: CDR1 LNHDA, CDR2 SQIVND (reference sequence). Trimming stripped 4 bases from V and 1 base from J, with 11 bases between. The CDR3 here is CASSTGGPSYEQYF. The CDR3 DNA reads TGTGCCAGTAGTACGGGCGGGCCTTCCTACGAGCAGTACTTC. The variable domain in full, completed from reference TRBV19 and TRBJ2-7, reads DGGITQSPKYLFRKEGQNVTLSCEQNLNHDAMYWYRQDPGQGLRLIYYSQIVNDFQKGDIAEGYSVSREKKESFPLTVTSAQKNPTAFYLCASSTGGPSYEQYFGPGTRLTVT.

The chain links TRBV27 to TRBJ1-1, with D possibly being TRBD1 (6 bases). Trimming pared 6 bases from V and 4 bases from J, leaving 15 bases between. Germline CDR1 MNHEY, CDR2 SMNVEV (reference sequence). The CDR3 runs 14 residues. For the CDR3, the DNA is TGTGCCAGCAGCCTAACAGGGCCGTTCACTGAAGCTTTCTTT. Translated: CASSLTGPFTEAFF.

The chain couples TRBV27 to TRBJ2-1; tentative D call: TRBD2 (5 bases). CDR1 is MNHEY and CDR2 is SMNVEV in the germline V gene (reference sequence). The germline V and J ends were trimmed by 2 bases and 7 bases, with 15 bases remaining between them. The CDR3 covers 15 residues. CDR3 region: CASSLRERASNEQFF. The CDR3 DNA reads TGTGCCAGCAGTTTAAGAGAGAGGGCAAGTAATGAGCAGTTCTTC.

This chain connects TRBV5-6 to TRBJ1-1; 10 bases line up with TRBD1. With 0 bases clipped from V and 5 bases from J, the junction kept 4 bases outside the gene matches. This CDR3 is 15 amino acids long. Germline V CDR1 and CDR2: SGHDT, YYEEEE. CDR3: CASSLGDRGGTEAFF. In DNA, the CDR3 is TGTGCCAGCAGCTTGGGGGACAGGGGTGGTACTGAAGCTTTCTTT. The full variable domain, with the rest looked up from reference TRBV5-6 and TRBJ1-1, is DAGVTQSPTHLIKTRGQQVTLRCSPKSGHDTVSWYQQALGQGPQFIFQYYEEEERQRGNFPDRFSGHQFPNYSSELNVNALLLGDSALYLCASSLGDRGGTEAFFGQGTRLTVV.

The chain carries TRBV6-5 and TRBJ2-3, with D unresolved. Per the germline V gene, CDR1 is MNHEY and CDR2 is SVGAGI. The V gene lost 2 bases and the J gene lost 2 bases, with 8 bases spanning the gap. There are 14 residues in the CDR3. The CDR3 DNA sequence: TGTGCCAGCAGTTACGGTGACTCCACAGATACGCAGTATTTT. This translates into CASSYGDSTDTQYF.

The rearrangement joins TRBV19 to TRBJ2-2, with 7 bases that match TRBD1. From germline, CDR1 is LNHDA and CDR2 SQIVND (reference sequence). The CDR3 has 14 residues. V dropped 5 bases and J dropped 6; count of bases not matched to a gene: 6. The CDR3 sequence is CASSSDRASGELFF. The CDR3 coding sequence is TGTGCCAGTAGTTCCGACAGGGCGTCCGGGGAGCTGTTTTTT.

The chain is built from TRBV19 and TRBJ2-1, with TRBD2 matching 10 bases. From germline, CDR1 is LNHDA and CDR2 SQIVND (reference sequence). V was clipped by 9 bases and J by 3 bases; unmatched bases: 5. The CDR3 is 14 residues long. CDR3 sequence (DNA): TGTGCCAGCGGGGGACTAGCGCTCTACAATGAGCAGTTCTTC. This codes for CASGGLALYNEQFF.

The chain combines TRBV6-1 with TRBJ2-5, with a weak D call TRBD1 (7 bases). With 7 bases removed from V and 7 bases from J, the gap between germline ends came to 19 bases. From germline, CDR1 is MNHNS and CDR2 SASEGT. This CDR3 region has 14 residues. This CDR3 reads CASINQGGSGTQYF. The CDR3 region has the DNA TGTGCCAGCATCAACCAGGGGGGTAGCGGGACCCAGTACTTC.

This clone was found a few times. The chain recombines TRBV7-9 with TRBJ1-1; a possible D gene is TRBD1 (6 bases). Germline V gene sequence: CDR1 SEHNR, CDR2 FQNEAQ (reference sequence). The CDR3 loop spans 14 amino acids. Deletions cut 5 bases from V and 1 base from J, with 11 bases between. In nucleotides, the CDR3 is TGTGCCAGCAGCGGGGGGGCCACGAACACTGAAGCTTTCTTT. Amino acids: CASSGGATNTEAFF.

This clone was picked up a small number of times. The rearrangement joins TRBV19 to TRBJ2-2; D may be TRBD1 (6 bases). Germline V gene sequence: CDR1 LNHDA, CDR2 SQIVND (reference sequence). The CDR3 loop spans 14 amino acids. V was clipped by 3 bases and J by 6 bases, with 11 bases between them. The CDR3 sequence is CASSIPRGAGELFF. In DNA, the CDR3 is TGTGCCAGTAGTATCCCCAGGGGAGCCGGGGAGCTGTTTTTT.